The TCR beta chain described here comes from a study of metastatic and nonmetastatic thyroid tumors. Until they underwent thyroid surgery, no patient had received any treatment. Through MiXCR, TCRdb re-clonotyped the PCR reads. The sample includes approximately 31,000 clones, 25% to 35% of them seen just once. Germline values: CDR1 GTSNPN, CDR2 SVGIG (reference sequence). Trimming cost V 3 bases and J 4 bases; bases outside gene matches: 3. This CDR3 comprises 13 residues. The chain carries TRBV30 and TRBJ2-3; the match to TRBD1 covers 8 bases. This TCR came from a female donor with papillary thyroid cancer or a benign thyroid nodule (not recorded which). Some clones in this sample may be carry-over from other donors' samples. Specimen: blood. Here the CDR3 reads CAWSRTGSDTQYF. The CDR3 coding sequence is TGTGCCTGGAGCCGGACAGGGTCAGATACGCAGTATTTT.